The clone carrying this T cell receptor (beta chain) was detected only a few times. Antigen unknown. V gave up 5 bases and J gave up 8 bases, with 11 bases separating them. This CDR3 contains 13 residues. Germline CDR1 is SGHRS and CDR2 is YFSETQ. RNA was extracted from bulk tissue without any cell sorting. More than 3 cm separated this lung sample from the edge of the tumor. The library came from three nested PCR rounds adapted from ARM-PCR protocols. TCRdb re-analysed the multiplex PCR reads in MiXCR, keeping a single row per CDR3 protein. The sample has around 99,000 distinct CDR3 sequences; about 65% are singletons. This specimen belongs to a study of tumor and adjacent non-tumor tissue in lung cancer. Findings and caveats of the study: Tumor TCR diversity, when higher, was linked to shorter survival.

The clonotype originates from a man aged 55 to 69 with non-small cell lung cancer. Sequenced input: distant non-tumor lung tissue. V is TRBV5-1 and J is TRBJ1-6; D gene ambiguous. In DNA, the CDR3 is TGCGCCAGCAGATTTGATGTAGATTCACCCCTCCACTTT. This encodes CASRFDVDSPLHF.